The clone carrying this TCR beta chain was counted ten times or more. Its antigen is not identified. The junction differs from germline at one of its ends, possibly a read error. This sample is part of a study of spatial heterogeneity in lung cancer. Study overall: Each time, sequencing found more beta-chain sequences than alpha-chain sequences.

Whole-study results and caveats: More often at tumor resection than at routine follow-up, ubiquitous expanded tumor TCRs were detected in the blood.

CDR3 size: 13 residues. TCRdb re-derived calls from the 5' RACE reads in MiXCR, one entry per CDR3 protein. The sample has 45,000 to 65,000 distinct CDR3 sequences, roughly 7.5% seen once. The time point denotes: sample taken at primary tumor resection. The input material, whole RNA from tumor, nontumor lung or frozen PBMC, was sequenced unsorted. The rearrangement uses TRBV12-3 or TRBV12-4 and TRBJ2-1; D is ambiguous. The sample here was PBMCs, taken at surgery. This receptor was taken from a female donor with early-stage non-small cell lung cancer. The CDR3 loop reads CASSPWSFNEQFF. CDR3 DNA: TGTGCCAGCAGTCCTTGGTCCTTCAATGAGCAGTTCTTC.